The sequence of this TCR beta chain was determined in a study of cytomegalovirus exposure and HLA in healthy donors. General study points: Usually a TCR sequence was rare, but some public TCRs were found in many donors. Across HLA loci, a later analysis found differing TCR association rates, with DRB1 most and HLA-C fewest. Previous analysis showed most TCR beta V segments were productive about 90% or about 30% of the time.

This clone was observed a handful of times. What it binds is unknown. Vbeta (60) and Jbeta (13) primers were used in the PCR. Data came from immunoSEQ multiplex PCR; TCRdb stores just in-frame clones and leaves some out. The sample holds fewer than 70,000 clones, 68% seen once. Germline-derived CDR1 and CDR2 are LNHDA and SQIVND (reference sequence). Germline trimming cut 6 bases from V and 8 bases from J; bases unmatched to any gene: 14. This CDR3 is 17 amino acids long. Sequenced: PBMCs. The chain links TRBV19 to TRBJ2-1; 12 bases match TRBD1. The clonotype originates from a woman aged 25 to 39 in good health and CMV-seronegative. Here the CDR3 reads CASRVRGRDRGRDEQFF. The CDR3 DNA sequence: TGTGCCAGTAGAGTCCGGGGCCGGGACAGGGGGCGGGATGAGCAGTTCTTC.